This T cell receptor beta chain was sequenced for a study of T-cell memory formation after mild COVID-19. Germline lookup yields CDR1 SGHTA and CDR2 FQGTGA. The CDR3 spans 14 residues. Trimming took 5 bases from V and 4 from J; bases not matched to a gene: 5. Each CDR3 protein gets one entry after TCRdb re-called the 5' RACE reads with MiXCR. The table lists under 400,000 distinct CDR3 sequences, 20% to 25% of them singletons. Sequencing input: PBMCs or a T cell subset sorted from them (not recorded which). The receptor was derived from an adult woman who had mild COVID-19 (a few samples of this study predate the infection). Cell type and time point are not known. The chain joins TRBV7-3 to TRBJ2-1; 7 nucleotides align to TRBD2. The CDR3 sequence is CASSLSGAYNEQFF. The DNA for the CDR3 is TGTGCCAGCAGCCTCAGCGGGGCTTACAATGAGCAGTTCTTC.